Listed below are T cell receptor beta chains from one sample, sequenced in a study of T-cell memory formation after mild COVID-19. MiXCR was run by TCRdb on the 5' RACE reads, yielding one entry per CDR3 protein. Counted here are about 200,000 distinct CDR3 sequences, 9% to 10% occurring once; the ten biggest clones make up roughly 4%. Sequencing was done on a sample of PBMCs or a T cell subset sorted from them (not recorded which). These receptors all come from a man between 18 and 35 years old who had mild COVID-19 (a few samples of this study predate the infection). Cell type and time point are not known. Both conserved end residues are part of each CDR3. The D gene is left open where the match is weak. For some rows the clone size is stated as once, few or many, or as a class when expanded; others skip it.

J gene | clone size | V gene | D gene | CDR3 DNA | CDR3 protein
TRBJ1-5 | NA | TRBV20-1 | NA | TGCAGTGCTGGGGCACAGGGATTTCCTAGCAATCAGCCCCAGCATTTT | CSAGAQGFPSNQPQHF
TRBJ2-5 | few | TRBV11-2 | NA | TGTGCCAGCAGCCGCCTCGGTGGGACCCAGTACTTC | CASSRLGGTQYF
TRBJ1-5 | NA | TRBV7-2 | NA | TGTGCCAGCAGCTTCGGGCCGTATAGCAATCAGCCCCAGCATTTT | CASSFGPYSNQPQHF
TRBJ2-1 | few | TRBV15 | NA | TGTGCCACCAGCAGAGAAAGCGGAGGGGGGTGGAAAGGTGAGCAGTTCTTC | CATSRESGGGWKGEQFF
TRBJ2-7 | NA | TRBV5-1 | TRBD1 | TGCGCCAGCAGCAGTGGGACAGGGGTTACCTACGAGCAGTACTTC | CASSSGTGVTYEQYF
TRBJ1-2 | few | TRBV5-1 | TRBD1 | TGCGCCAGCAGGCCCGGGACAGGGGCTAAGGGCTACACCTTC | CASRPGTGAKGYTF
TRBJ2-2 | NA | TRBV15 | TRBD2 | TGTGCCGTCAAGCGGGGGGGCCCCGGGGAGCTGTTTTTT | CAVKRGGPGELFF
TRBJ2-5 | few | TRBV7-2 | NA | TGTGCCAGCAGAAAGACAGTGGATAGTCAAGAGACCCAGTACTTC | CASRKTVDSQETQYF
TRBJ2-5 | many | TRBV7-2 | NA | TGTGCCAGCAGCTTAGCTGGAACCTACCAAGAGACCCAGTACTTC | CASSLAGTYQETQYF
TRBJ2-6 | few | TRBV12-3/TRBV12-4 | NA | TGTGCCATACGGGGTCCCGGGTCGTCTGGGGCCAACGTCCTGACTTTC | CAIRGPGSSGANVLTF
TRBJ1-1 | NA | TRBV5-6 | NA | TGTGCCAGCAGCTTGTTTTCATGGAGCACTGAAGCTTTCTTT | CASSLFSWSTEAFF
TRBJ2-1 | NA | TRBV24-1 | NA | TGTGCCACCAGTGATTTTTCTGGGTACAATGAGCAGTTCTTC | CATSDFSGYNEQFF
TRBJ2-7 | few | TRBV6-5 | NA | TGTGCCAGCAGTTACTCGTTACTGGACCACTACGAGCAGTACTTC | CASSYSLLDHYEQYF
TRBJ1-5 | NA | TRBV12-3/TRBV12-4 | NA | TGTGCCAGCAGTGGACGACAGGGCAATCAGCCCCAGCATTTT | CASSGRQGNQPQHF
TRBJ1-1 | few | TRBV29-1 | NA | TGCAGCGTTGAGGGGGCGGCCACTGAAGCTTTCTTT | CSVEGAATEAFF
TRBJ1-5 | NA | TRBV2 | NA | TGTGCCAGCAGTGAGAGGGGAGGTCAGCCCCAGCATTTT | CASSERGGQPQHF
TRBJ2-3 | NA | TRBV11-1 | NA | TGTGCCAGCACACAGGGCGATACGCAGTATTTT | CASTQGDTQYF
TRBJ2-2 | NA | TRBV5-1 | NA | TGCGCCAGCAGCTTGACAGGAGGCTCCGGGGAGCTGTTTTTT | CASSLTGGSGELFF